This T cell receptor beta chain was captured by sequencing in a study of siplizumab effects on memory and regulatory T cells. Each sample contributed about 10^5 TCR templates to the assay. Sequencing was performed with immunoSEQ multiplex PCR; in TCRdb, only in-frame clones are kept and a portion is missing. The repertoire holds approximately 94,000 clones, with under 95% as singletons. The CDR3 sequence is 14 residues long. Germline lookup yields CDR1 SEHNR and CDR2 FQNEAQ (reference sequence). V trimming: 5 bases; J trimming: 1 base; junction bases outside the gene matches: 2. Notes on this clone: The antigen is unknown.

Study results and limitations: Of the proliferating CD4+ or CD8+ clones, roughly 75-95% lacked a naive or memory phenotype that could be assigned.

J is TRBJ2-3 and V is TRBV7-9, with 8 bases aligning to TRBD1. This TCR was sampled from a human donor in good health. The sequenced sample was CD8+ T cells sorted from blood. CDR3 in amino acids: CASSPTGGTDTQYF. The CDR3, as DNA: TGTGCCAGCAGCCCGACAGGGGGCACAGATACGCAGTATTTT.